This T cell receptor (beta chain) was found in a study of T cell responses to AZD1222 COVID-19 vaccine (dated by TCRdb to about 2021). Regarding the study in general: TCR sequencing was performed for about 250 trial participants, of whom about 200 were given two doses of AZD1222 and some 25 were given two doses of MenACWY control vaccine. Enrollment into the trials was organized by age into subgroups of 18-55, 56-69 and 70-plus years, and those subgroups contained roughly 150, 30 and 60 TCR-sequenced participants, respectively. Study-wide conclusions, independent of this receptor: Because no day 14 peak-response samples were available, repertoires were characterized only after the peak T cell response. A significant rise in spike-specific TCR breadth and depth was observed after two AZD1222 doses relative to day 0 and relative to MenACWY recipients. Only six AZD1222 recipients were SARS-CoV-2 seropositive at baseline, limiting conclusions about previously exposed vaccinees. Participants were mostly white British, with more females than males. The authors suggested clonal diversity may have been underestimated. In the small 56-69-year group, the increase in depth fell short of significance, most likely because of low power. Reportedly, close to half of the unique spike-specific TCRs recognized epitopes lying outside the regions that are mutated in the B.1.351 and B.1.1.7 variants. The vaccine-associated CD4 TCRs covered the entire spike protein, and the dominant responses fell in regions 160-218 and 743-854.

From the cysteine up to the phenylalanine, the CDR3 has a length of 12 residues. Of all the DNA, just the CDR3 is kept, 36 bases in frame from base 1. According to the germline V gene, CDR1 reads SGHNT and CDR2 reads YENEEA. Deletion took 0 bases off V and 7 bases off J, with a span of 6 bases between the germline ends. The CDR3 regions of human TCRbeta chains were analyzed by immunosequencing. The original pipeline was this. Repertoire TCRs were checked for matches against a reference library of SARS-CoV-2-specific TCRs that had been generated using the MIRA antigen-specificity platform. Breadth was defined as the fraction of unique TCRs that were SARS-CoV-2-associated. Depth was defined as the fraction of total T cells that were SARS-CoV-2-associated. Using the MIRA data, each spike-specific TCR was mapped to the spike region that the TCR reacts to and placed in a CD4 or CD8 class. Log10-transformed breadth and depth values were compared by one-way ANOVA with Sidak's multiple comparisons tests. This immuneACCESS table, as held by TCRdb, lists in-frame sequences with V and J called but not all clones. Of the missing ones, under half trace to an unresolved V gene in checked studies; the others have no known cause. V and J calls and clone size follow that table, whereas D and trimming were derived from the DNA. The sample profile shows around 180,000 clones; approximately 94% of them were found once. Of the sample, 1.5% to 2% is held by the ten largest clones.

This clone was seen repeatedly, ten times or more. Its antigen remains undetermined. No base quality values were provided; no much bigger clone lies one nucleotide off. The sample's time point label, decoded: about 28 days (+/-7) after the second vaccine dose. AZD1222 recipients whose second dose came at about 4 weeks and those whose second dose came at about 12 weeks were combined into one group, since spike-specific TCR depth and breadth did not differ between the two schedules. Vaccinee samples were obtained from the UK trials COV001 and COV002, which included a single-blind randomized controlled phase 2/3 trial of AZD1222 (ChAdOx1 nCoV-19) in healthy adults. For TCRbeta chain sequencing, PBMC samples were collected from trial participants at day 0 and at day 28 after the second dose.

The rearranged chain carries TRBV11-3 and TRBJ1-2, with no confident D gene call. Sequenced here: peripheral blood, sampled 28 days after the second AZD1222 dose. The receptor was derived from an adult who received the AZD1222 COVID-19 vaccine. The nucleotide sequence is TGTGCCAGCAGCTTAGATGGCCGTGGCTACACCTTC. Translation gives CASSLDGRGYTF.